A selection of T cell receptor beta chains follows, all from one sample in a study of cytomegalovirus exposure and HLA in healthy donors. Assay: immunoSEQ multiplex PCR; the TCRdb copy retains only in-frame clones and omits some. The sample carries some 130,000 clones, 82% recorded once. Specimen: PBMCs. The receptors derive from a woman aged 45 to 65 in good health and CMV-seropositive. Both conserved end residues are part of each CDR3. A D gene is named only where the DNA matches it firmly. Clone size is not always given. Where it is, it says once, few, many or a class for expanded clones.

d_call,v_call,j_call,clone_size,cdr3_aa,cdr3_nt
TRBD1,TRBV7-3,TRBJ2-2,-,CASSFGTVEAGELFF,TGTGCCAGCAGCTTTGGGACAGTAGAGGCCGGGGAGCTGTTTTTT
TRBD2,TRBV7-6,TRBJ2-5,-,CASSLYGGTRTQETQYF,TGTGCCAGCAGCTTATATGGCGGGACTAGGACCCAAGAGACCCAGTACTTC
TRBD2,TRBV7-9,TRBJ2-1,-,CASSSQRGSSYNEQFF,TGTGCCAGCAGCTCTCAGCGGGGGAGCTCCTACAATGAGCAGTTCTTC
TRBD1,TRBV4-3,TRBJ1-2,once,CASSQDRGTDYGYTF,TGCGCCAGCAGCCAAGATAGGGGGACAGACTATGGCTACACCTTC
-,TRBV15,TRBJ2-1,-,CATSRERRTEQFF,TGTGCCACCAGCAGGGAGAGGAGAACCGAGCAGTTCTTC
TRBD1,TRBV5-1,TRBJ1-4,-,CASSQERTGGEKLFF,TGCGCCAGCAGCCAGGAACGGACAGGGGGGGAAAAACTGTTTTTT
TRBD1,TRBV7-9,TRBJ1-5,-,CASSLAQGTGANQPQHF,TGTGCCAGCAGCTTGGCCCAGGGGACAGGGGCTAATCAGCCCCAGCATTTT
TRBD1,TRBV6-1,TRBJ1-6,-,CASILNRGFNSPLHF,TGTGCCAGCATCCTAAACAGGGGCTTCAATTCACCCCTCCACTTT
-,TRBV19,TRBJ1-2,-,CASSISRGIFYGYTF,TGTGCCAGTAGTATCTCTAGAGGTATCTTCTATGGCTACACCTTC
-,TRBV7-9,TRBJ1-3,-,CASSLAPGFSGNTIYF,TGTGCCAGCAGCTTAGCGCCGGGATTCTCTGGAAACACCATATATTTT
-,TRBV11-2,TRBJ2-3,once,CASSLAVGGRGGDTQYF,TGTGCCAGCAGCTTAGCAGTGGGGGGGAGGGGGGGAGATACGCAGTATTTT
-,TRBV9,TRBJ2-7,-,CASSPTIGPPYEQYF,TGTGCCAGCAGCCCAACCATTGGGCCGCCCTACGAGCAGTACTTC
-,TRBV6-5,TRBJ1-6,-,CASSSSNSPLHF,TGTGCCAGCAGCTCCTCGAATTCACCCCTCCACTTT
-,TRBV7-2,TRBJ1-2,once,CASSLVVGDSLRGGGYTF,TGTGCCAGCAGCTTAGTCGTTGGTGACAGCCTGCGGGGTGGCGGCTACACCTTC
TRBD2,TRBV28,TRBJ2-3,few,CASSSPGTSGGFTDTQYF,TGTGCCAGCAGTTCCCCCGGGACTAGCGGGGGATTCACAGATACGCAGTATTTT
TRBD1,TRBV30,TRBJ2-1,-,CAWSVPGTAGKQFF,TGTGCCTGGAGTGTCCCCGGGACAGCCGGGAAGCAGTTCTTC
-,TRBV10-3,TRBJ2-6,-,CAISDWGAGANVLTF,TGTGCCATCAGTGACTGGGGGGCTGGGGCCAACGTCCTGACTTTC
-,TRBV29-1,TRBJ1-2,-,CSVEQGLGIDGYTF,TGCAGCGTTGAACAGGGGCTAGGAATCGATGGCTACACCTTC
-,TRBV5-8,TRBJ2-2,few,CASSLVHARTGELFF,TGTGCCAGCAGCTTGGTCCACGCTAGAACCGGGGAGCTGTTTTTT
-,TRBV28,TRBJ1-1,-,CASTLQGNRPEAFF,TGTGCCAGTACACTACAGGGCAACCGTCCTGAAGCTTTCTTT
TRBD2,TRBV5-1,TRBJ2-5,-,CASSLGGGETQYF,TGCGCCAGCAGCTTGGGGGGGGGAGAGACCCAGTACTTC
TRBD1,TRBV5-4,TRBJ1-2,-,CASSRGQGNYGYTF,TGTGCCAGCAGTCGAGGACAGGGGAACTATGGCTACACCTTC
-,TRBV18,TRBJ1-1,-,CASSPSRGMGAFF,TGTGCCAGCTCACCGTCGAGGGGGATGGGAGCTTTCTTT
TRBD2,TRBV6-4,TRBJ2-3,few,CASSVQRTSGGTDTQYF,TGTGCCAGCAGTGTCCAGAGGACTAGCGGGGGGACAGATACGCAGTATTTT
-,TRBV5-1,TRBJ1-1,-,CASSLGNRDEAFF,TGCGCCAGCAGCTTGGGCAATAGAGATGAAGCTTTCTTT
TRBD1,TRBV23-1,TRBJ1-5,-,CASSQSRGAINQPQHF,TGCGCCAGCAGTCAATCCAGGGGGGCTATCAATCAGCCCCAGCATTTT
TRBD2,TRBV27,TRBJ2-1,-,CASNGAARRGGGEQFF,TGTGCCAGCAACGGGGCGGCTCGACGGGGGGGCGGTGAGCAGTTCTTC
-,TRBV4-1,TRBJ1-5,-,CASSQEGVNSNQPQHF,TGCGCCAGCAGCCAAGAGGGAGTGAATTCCAATCAGCCCCAGCATTTT
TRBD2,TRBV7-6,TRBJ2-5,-,CASSRTSGRQETQYF,TGTGCCAGCAGCAGGACTAGCGGGCGCCAAGAGACCCAGTACTTC
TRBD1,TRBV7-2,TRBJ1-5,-,CASSLTGGPLSNQPQHF,TGTGCCAGCAGCTTGACAGGGGGACCACTTAGCAATCAGCCCCAGCATTTT
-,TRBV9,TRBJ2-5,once,CASSPSQGETQYF,TGTGCCAGCAGCCCCTCGCAGGGCGAGACCCAGTACTTC
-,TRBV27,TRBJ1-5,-,CASKKDGLYSNQPQHF,TGTGCCAGCAAGAAGGACGGACTATATAGCAATCAGCCCCAGCATTTT
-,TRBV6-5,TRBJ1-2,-,CASSYSRGDTYYGYAF,TGTGCCAGCAGTTACTCAAGGGGCGATACATACTATGGCTACGCCTTC
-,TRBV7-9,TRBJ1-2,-,CASSLSRGFGGYTF,TGTGCCAGCAGCTTAAGTCGTGGTTTTGGCGGCTACACCTTC
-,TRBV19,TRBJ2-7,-,CASSIDHRRGEQYF,TGTGCCAGTAGTATAGATCACCGGCGGGGCGAGCAGTACTTC
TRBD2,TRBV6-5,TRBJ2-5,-,CASERGEQETQYF,TGTGCCAGCGAGCGGGGGGAGCAAGAGACCCAGTACTTC
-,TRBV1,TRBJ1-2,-,CTGTGGLYGGYTF,TGCACCGGAACGGGGGGTCTGTACGGAGGCTACACCTTC
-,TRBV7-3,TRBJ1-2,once,CASTLTGGKSYGYTF,TGTGCCAGCACCCTAACGGGGGGTAAAAGCTATGGCTACACCTTC
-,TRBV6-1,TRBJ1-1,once,CASTGTHRNTEAFF,TGTGCCAGCACGGGGACACACCGTAACACTGAAGCTTTCTTT
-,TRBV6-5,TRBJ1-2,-,CASSVRGLGNYGYTF,TGTGCCAGCAGTGTCCGGGGTTTGGGTAACTATGGCTACACCTTC
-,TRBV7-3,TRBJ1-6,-,CASSLRTENSPLHF,TGTGCCAGCAGCTTGCGGACAGAGAATTCACCCCTCCACTTT
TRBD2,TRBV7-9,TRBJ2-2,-,CASSARLAGEDTGELFF,TGTGCCAGCAGCGCCCGACTAGCGGGGGAGGACACCGGGGAGCTGTTTTTT
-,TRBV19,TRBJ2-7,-,CASSTRQDPSYEQYF,TGTGCCAGTAGTACCCGACAGGACCCTTCCTACGAGCAGTACTTC
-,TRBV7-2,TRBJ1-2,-,CASSFAGANYGYTF,TGTGCCAGCAGCTTTGCCGGAGCTAACTATGGCTACACCTTC
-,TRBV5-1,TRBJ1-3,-,CASSLDGMPGNTIYF,TGCGCCAGCAGCTTGGACGGGATGCCCGGAAACACCATATATTTT
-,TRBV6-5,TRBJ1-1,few,CASSYLFQGGTEAFF,TGTGCCAGCAGTTACTTATTCCAGGGAGGCACTGAAGCTTTCTTT
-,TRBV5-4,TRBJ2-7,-,CASSRGTTEQYF,TGTGCCAGCAGCCGCGGGACCACCGAGCAGTACTTC
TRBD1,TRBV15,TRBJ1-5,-,CATSRDPRGEPQHF,TGTGCCACCAGCAGAGATCCCAGGGGGGAGCCCCAGCATTTT
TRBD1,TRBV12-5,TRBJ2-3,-,CASGSGQRTDTQYF,TGTGCTAGTGGCTCGGGACAGCGCACAGATACGCAGTATTTT
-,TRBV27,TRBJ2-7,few,CASSFLTGSYEQYF,TGTGCCAGCAGTTTCTTGACAGGCAGCTACGAGCAGTACTTC